This is a list of T cell receptor beta chains from one sample in a study of naive and memory T cell subsets. One entry per CDR3 protein results from TCRdb running MiXCR on the UMI-ligation and nested PCR reads. The sample consists of roughly 130,000 distinct CDR3 sequences, around a third of them appearing once. The sequenced sample consisted of central memory CD4+ T cells from blood. The receptors come from a human donor in good health. CDR3s leave out the opening cysteine and the closing phenylalanine or tryptophan.

J gene | V gene | CDR3 protein
TRBJ2-3 | TRBV5-8 | ASSFRTGATDTQY
TRBJ2-1 | TRBV20-1 | SARGGASSYNEQF
TRBJ2-1 | TRBV20-1 | SARRTSGIYNEQF
TRBJ2-7 | TRBV7-8 | ASSLEGTGDYEQY
TRBJ2-5 | TRBV5-6 | ASSLEASGTQETQY
TRBJ2-7 | TRBV7-2 | ASSLGLAAVYEQY
TRBJ2-1 | TRBV5-1 | ASSPAGLAGEFEQF
TRBJ2-5 | TRBV6-5 | ASSYSMRDSRGTQY
TRBJ2-7 | TRBV28 | ASSRSGSYEQY
TRBJ2-5 | TRBV19 | ASRPFGLQAETQY
TRBJ1-4 | TRBV5-1 | ASMVGPTNEKLF
TRBJ1-2 | TRBV4-1 | ASSQELTGGGIGYGYT
TRBJ1-5 | TRBV18 | ASSRTGVSNQPQH
TRBJ2-1 | TRBV11-2 | ASSLVTGGFDEQF
TRBJ2-7 | TRBV7-9 | ASRRDPGYEQY
TRBJ1-1 | TRBV7-2 | ASSLVVMTNTEAF
TRBJ1-5 | TRBV6-6 | ASASAQPQH
TRBJ2-5 | TRBV20-1 | SASRESETQY
TRBJ2-3 | TRBV20-1 | SARNSGSGTDTQY
TRBJ1-2 | TRBV6-5 | ASSYMPGFMDGYT
TRBJ2-5 | TRBV10-3 | ATLRDAEETQY
TRBJ2-5 | TRBV5-1 | ASSRSGTLGETQY
TRBJ2-7 | TRBV6-1 | ASLLGLGVFYEQY
TRBJ1-6 | TRBV20-1 | SARQGTGRPLH
TRBJ1-4 | TRBV7-8 | ASTIRGLGREKLF
TRBJ2-2 | TRBV3-1 | ASSRISGGTSGTGELF
TRBJ2-5 | TRBV7-2 | ASSSLGAGGPETQY
TRBJ2-1 | TRBV29-1 | SVRPVLAGGGYNEQF